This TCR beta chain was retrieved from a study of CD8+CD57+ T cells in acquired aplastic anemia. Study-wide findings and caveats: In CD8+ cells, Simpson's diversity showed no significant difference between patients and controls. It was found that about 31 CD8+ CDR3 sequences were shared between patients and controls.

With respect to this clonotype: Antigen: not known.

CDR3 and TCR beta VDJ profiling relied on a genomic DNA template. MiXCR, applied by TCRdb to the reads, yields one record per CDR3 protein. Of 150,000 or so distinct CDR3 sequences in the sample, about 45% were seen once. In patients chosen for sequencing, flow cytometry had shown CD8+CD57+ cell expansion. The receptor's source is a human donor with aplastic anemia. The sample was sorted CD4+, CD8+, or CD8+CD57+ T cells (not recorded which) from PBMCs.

CDR3 protein: CASSGSTGGGKTQYF. Here the CDR3 DNA reads TGTGCCAGCAGTGGCTCGACAGGGGGAGGAAAGACCCAGTACTTC. The gene calls are TRBV25-1 and TRBJ2-5; 9 bases match TRBD1. Per germline, CDR1 MGHDK and CDR2 SYGVNS. With 4 bases clipped from V and 6 bases from J, the junction kept 9 bases outside the gene matches. This CDR3 region has 15 residues. Combining the CDR3 with reference TRBV25-1 and TRBJ2-5 gives the whole variable domain EADIYQTPRYLVIGTGKKITLECSQTMGHDKMYWYQQDPGMELHLIHYSYGVNSTEKGDLSSESTVSRIRTEHFPLTLESARPSHTSQYLCASSGSTGGGKTQYFGPGTRLLVL.